A selection of T cell receptor beta chains follows, all from one sample in a study of blood T cell repertoires in COVID-19. This table comes from immunoSEQ multiplex PCR, and its TCRdb copy is limited to in-frame clones, with some not included. Altogether approximately 200,000 clones are present, roughly four fifths being singletons, with the ten largest covering around an eighth. Sequenced sample: peripheral blood. These receptors were obtained from a woman aged 45-59 years with acute or convalescent COVID-19. CDR3s include the opening cysteine and the closing phenylalanine or tryptophan. A D gene is named only where the DNA matches it firmly. Rows may omit the clone size; those that give it use once, few, many or a size class.

J gene: TRBJ2-1
D gene: TRBD1
clone size: once
V gene: TRBV5-1
CDR3 DNA: TGCGCCAGCAGCTCCAGGGGACAGACCGTTGAGCAGTTCTTC
CDR3 protein: CASSSRGQTVEQFF

J gene: TRBJ2-7
D gene: TRBD1
clone size: -
V gene: TRBV5-6
CDR3 DNA: TGTGCCAGCAGCCAGGGACAGCTGCTTGAGCAGTACTTC
CDR3 protein: CASSQGQLLEQYF

J gene: TRBJ1-2
D gene: -
clone size: -
V gene: TRBV2
CDR3 DNA: TGTGCCACAACGTTAGACATCCTCTATGGCTACACCTTC
CDR3 protein: CATTLDILYGYTF

J gene: TRBJ1-3
D gene: TRBD1
clone size: -
V gene: TRBV9
CDR3 DNA: TGTGCCAGCAGCGTTGGGACAGGGGCTGGAAACACCATATATTTT
CDR3 protein: CASSVGTGAGNTIYF

J gene: TRBJ2-2
D gene: -
clone size: -
V gene: TRBV30
CDR3 DNA: TGTGCCTGGAGTTGGGCGGGGGCGACCCGGGGCACCGGGGAGCTGTTTTTT
CDR3 protein: CAWSWAGATRGTGELFF

J gene: TRBJ1-6
D gene: -
clone size: -
V gene: TRBV1
CDR3 DNA: TGCACCAGCAGCCGCCCCAGGGGGCGCGGCAATTCACCCCTCCACTTT
CDR3 protein: CTSSRPRGRGNSPLHF

J gene: TRBJ1-2
D gene: TRBD1
clone size: -
V gene: TRBV6-5
CDR3 DNA: TGTGCCAGCAGACTACAGGGGTTAAACTATGGCTACACCTTC
CDR3 protein: CASRLQGLNYGYTF

J gene: TRBJ2-1
D gene: TRBD1
clone size: -
V gene: TRBV4-2
CDR3 DNA: TGTGCCAGCAGCCAAGGAGACAGGGGACTCTTGAGTGAGCAGTTCTTC
CDR3 protein: CASSQGDRGLLSEQFF

J gene: TRBJ1-1
D gene: -
clone size: -
V gene: TRBV3-1/TRBV3-2
CDR3 DNA: TGTGCCAGCAGCGGCCCCGTTTTAGGAGGAGCTTTCTTT
CDR3 protein: CASSGPVLGGAFF

J gene: TRBJ2-1
D gene: -
clone size: -
V gene: TRBV14
CDR3 DNA: TGTGCCAGCAGCCAAGATTTTGGGCAGATCTACAATGAGCAGTTCTTC
CDR3 protein: CASSQDFGQIYNEQFF

J gene: TRBJ2-1
D gene: TRBD2
clone size: -
V gene: TRBV14
CDR3 DNA: TGTGCCAGCAGCCAAGGGGGTAGCGGGGGGCAGAATGAGCAGTTCTTC
CDR3 protein: CASSQGGSGGQNEQFF

J gene: TRBJ1-5
D gene: -
clone size: -
V gene: TRBV10-3
CDR3 DNA: TGTGCCATCAGCCCACCCGAGGATAGCAATCAGCCCCAGCATTTT
CDR3 protein: CAISPPEDSNQPQHF

J gene: TRBJ1-1
D gene: -
clone size: many
V gene: TRBV29-1
CDR3 DNA: TGCAGCGCCCGGGAGGCGGGGAACACTGAAGCTTTCTTT
CDR3 protein: CSAREAGNTEAFF